This T cell receptor beta chain was recovered during a study of beta chain features in type 1 diabetes. Study outcomes and limitations: A moderate, significant TCRB CDR3 shortening appeared in type 1 diabetes across four CD4+ subsets.

Trimming took 9 bases from V and 5 from J, leaving 19 bases between them. Germline V gene sequence: CDR1 LNHDA, CDR2 SQIVND (reference sequence). The CDR3 runs 15 residues. Via CD45RO/CCR7/CD25/CD127/CD95/CD27, cells of the CD4+ naive, central memory, regulatory and stem cell-like memory subsets were sorted. What was sequenced were expressed TCRB transcripts, since all of the isolated RNA had been reverse transcribed. Data came from immunoSEQ multiplex PCR; TCRdb stores just in-frame clones and leaves some out. The sample yields 900,000 or so clones, under 20% seen once. Regarding this clone: Its matching antigen is unknown.

This TCR derives from a woman aged 18 to 35 in good health. The genes are TRBV19 and TRBJ2-2, with D tentatively TRBD1 (5 bases). The sequenced sample consisted of naive CD4+ T cells from blood. CDR3 region: CASFHAGLGTGELFF. The CDR3, as DNA: TGTGCCAGCTTCCATGCAGGGCTTGGGACCGGGGAGCTGTTTTTT.